The 8 T cell receptor beta chains given below trace back to one sample, sequenced in a study of blood T cell repertoires in COVID-19. TCRdb's copy holds only in-frame clones and misses some; the assay was immunoSEQ multiplex PCR. The sample yields around 300,000 clones, over 75% seen once. Source material: PBMCs or T cells enriched from blood (not recorded which). The origin of the receptors is a woman aged 30 to 39 who had recovered from COVID-19.

This clone has just one count. The rearrangement uses TRBV2 and TRBJ2-3; D gene ambiguous. From germline, CDR1 is SNHLY and CDR2 FYNNEI. The CDR3 sequence is 16 residues long. The V and J ends lost 1 base and 2 bases respectively, with 13 bases between them. The CDR3 sequence is CASSEGQLLSTDTQYF. The CDR3 bases are TGTGCCAGCAGTGAAGGGCAACTACTTTCCACAGATACGCAGTATTTT.

This chain uses TRBV7-6 with TRBJ2-1; D may be TRBD2 (6 bases). V was shortened by 6 bases and J by 3 bases, with 12 bases between the two germline ends. The germline gives CDR1 SGHVS, CDR2 FNYEAQ. CDR3 length equals 14 residues. For the CDR3, the DNA is TGTGCCAGCAGTGGCGGGATAATCTACAATGAGCAGTTCTTC. It encodes CASSGGIIYNEQFF. Variable domain in full (rest from reference TRBV7-6 and TRBJ2-1): GAGVSQSPRYKVTKRGQDVALRCDPISGHVSLYWYRQALGQGPEFLTYFNYEAQQDKSGLPNDRFSAERPEGSISTLTIQRTEQRDSAMYRCASSGGIIYNEQFFGPGTRLTVL.

This sequence joins TRBV4-3 and TRBJ2-1, with a possible D match to TRBD1 (5 bases). CDR1 and CDR2 from the germline V gene are LGHNA and YSLEER. Trimming stripped 5 bases from V and 7 bases from J, with 18 bases between. This CDR3 is 15 amino acids long. The CDR3 protein is CASSTHSGLRNEQFF. CDR3 DNA sequence: TGCGCCAGCAGCACACACTCAGGGCTCAGGAATGAGCAGTTCTTC.

This chain uses TRBV2 with TRBJ2-1; TRBD2 agrees at 9 bases. V shed 8 bases, J shed 5 bases, and the junction held 10 bases outside the gene matches. The V gene's germline CDR1 is SNHLY and CDR2 FYNNEI. The CDR3 is 15 amino acids. CDR3 DNA: TGTGCCAGCCAGACTGAGACTAGCGGCAACAATGAGCAGTTCTTC. Encoded protein: CASQTETSGNNEQFF.

The CDR3 DNA is TGTGCCAGCAGTGACTCCCGTGCGGGAGTCGAGGGTGAGCAGTTCTTC. Its translation is CASSDSRAGVEGEQFF. The chain is built from TRBV6-4 and TRBJ2-1, with TRBD2 matching over 7 bases. The CDR3 is 16 residues long. Germline CDR1 MRHNA, CDR2 SNTAGT. The V segment lost 0 bases and the J segment 9 bases; nucleotides outside the gene matches: 11.

The V call is TRBV5-6, the J call TRBJ2-7; 11 bases fit TRBD1. Germline assignment: CDR1 SGHDT and CDR2 YYEEEE. This CDR3 has 15 residues. J lost 6 bases, V lost 4 bases, and 9 bases had no gene match. This CDR3 is CASSPGQGGPGEQYF. The CDR3 DNA reads as TGTGCCAGCAGCCCGGGACAGGGGGGTCCGGGCGAGCAGTACTTC. Together with reference TRBV5-6 and TRBJ2-7, the CDR3 gives the full variable domain: DAGVTQSPTHLIKTRGQQVTLRCSPKSGHDTVSWYQQALGQGPQFIFQYYEEEERQRGNFPDRFSGHQFPNYSSELNVNALLLGDSALYLCASSPGQGGPGEQYFGPGTRLTVT.

V usage is TRBV12-2 and J usage is TRBJ1-1; the D call of TRBD1 is as the table states it, not checked on the DNA. TRBV12-2 is shown as a pseudogene. CDR3 length equals 14 residues. The CDR3 loop is CASRSQGGNTEAFF. DNA for the CDR3: TGTGCAAGTCGCTCACAGGGGGGGAACACTGAAGCTTTCTTT.

The chain recombines TRBV30 with TRBJ1-3; no clear D gene. With 4 bases removed from V and 6 bases from J, the gap between germline ends came to 10 bases. The CDR3 has 12 amino acids. Per germline, CDR1 GTSNPN and CDR2 SVGIG (reference sequence). Here the CDR3 reads CAWTELANTIYF. In DNA form, the CDR3 reads TGTGCCTGGACGGAGCTTGCAAACACCATATATTTT.